What follows are 24 T cell receptor beta chains derived from one specimen sequenced in a study of beta chain features in type 1 diabetes (dated by TCRdb to the late 2010s). Library method: the immunoSEQ multiplex PCR assay. The High Capacity cDNA Reverse Transcription Kit was used to reverse transcribe all of the isolated RNA, meaning that expressed TCRB transcripts were what got sequenced. TCRdb obtained this table from immuneACCESS and retained in-frame rearrangements with V and J assigned. These tables miss some clones; where compared with another copy, unresolved V genes account for less than half of the shortfall, and the remainder is unexplained. The sample table records some 180,000 clones; about 13% of these occur just once. The top ten clonotypes cover 0.62% of the sample. Sequenced: central memory CD4+ T cells from blood. The receptors were sampled from a young woman in good health.

This clone has more than one count but fewer than ten. The V gene is TRBV7-9, the J gene TRBJ2-7; possible D gene TRBD1, 5 bases. Germline assignment: CDR1 SEHNR and CDR2 FQNEAQ (reference sequence). The V end lost 4 bases, the J end lost 6 bases, and 16 bases lay between the germline ends. The CDR3 loop spans 14 amino acids. The CDR3: CASSWGRELSEQYF. The CDR3 DNA reads as TGTGCCAGCAGCTGGGGCAGGGAACTTAGCGAGCAGTACTTC.

In this sample, this clone turned up a few times. The chain employs TRBV12-5 and TRBJ1-5; the D is unclear. In germline, CDR1 is LGHNT, CDR2 FRNRAP. Between the trimmed V and J ends, which lost 6 bases and 0 bases, there was a span of 15 bases. The CDR3 totals 16 residues. The CDR3: CASGLEVVYSNQPQHF. CDR3 DNA sequence: TGTGCTAGTGGCCTCGAAGTAGTGTATAGCAATCAGCCCCAGCATTTT.

This clone turned up a few times. The rearrangement uses TRBV11-2 and TRBJ2-3, with 9 bases that match TRBD2. Germline V lookup: CDR1 SGHAT, CDR2 FQNNGV. This CDR3 is 14 amino acids long. Trimming at V came to 8 bases and at J to 4 bases, leaving 7 bases not matched to a gene. DNA for the CDR3: TGTGCCAGCGTCTGGGGACTAGCCCCAGATACGCAGTATTTT. Its protein is CASVWGLAPDTQYF.

V usage is TRBV14 and J usage is TRBJ2-1; D is undetermined. CDR1 is SGHDN and CDR2 is FVKESK in the germline V gene. The CDR3 has 13 residues. Trimming took off 1 base at V and 9 bases at J, with 10 bases between the two ends. The CDR3 DNA reads TGTGCCAGCAGCCAAGGGGCCTACGGTGAGCAGTTCTTC. Translating it yields CASSQGAYGEQFF.

The chain combines TRBV6-5 with TRBJ1-5; 9 positions agree with TRBD1. With 5 bases clipped from V and 2 bases from J, the junction kept 4 bases outside the gene matches. The CDR3 length is 15 residues. Germline lookup yields CDR1 MNHEY and CDR2 SVGAGI. CDR3 region: CASSAGQGRNQPQHF. The CDR3 DNA reads TGTGCCAGCAGTGCGGGACAGGGTCGCAATCAGCCCCAGCATTTT.

This clone showed up just a few times. The V and J genes are TRBV9 and TRBJ1-1, with D maybe TRBD1 (6 bases). The CDR3 totals 14 residues. The V gene lost 3 bases and the J gene lost 4 bases, with 13 bases spanning the gap. Germline CDR1 is SGDLS and CDR2 is YYNGEE. For the CDR3, the DNA is TGTGCCAGCAGCGGGGTGGGAGGGGGCACTGAAGCTTTCTTT. Protein product: CASSGVGGGTEAFF.

A note on this clone: The same CDR3 also results from other DNA sequences found in this sample. The rearrangement joins TRBV5-1 to TRBJ2-5, with D possibly being TRBD1 (6 bases). This CDR3 has 14 residues. Germline CDR1 is SGHRS and CDR2 is YFSETQ. Trimming shortened V by 0 bases and J by 2 bases, and 8 bases separated the two germline ends. The CDR3 is CASSLGQGQETQYF. The CDR3 bases are TGCGCCAGCAGCTTGGGCCAGGGGCAAGAGACCCAGTACTTC.

This chain connects TRBV4-1 to TRBJ1-2; D not certain. The length of the CDR3 is 14 residues. Trimming cost V 5 bases and J 8 bases, with 18 bases left between them. Per germline, CDR1 MGHRA and CDR2 YSYEKL. Here the CDR3 reads CASSVNLGSGGYTF. The DNA for the CDR3 is TGCGCCAGCAGCGTCAACCTTGGATCCGGGGGCTACACCTTC.

The V gene is TRBV21-1, the J gene TRBJ2-3; the table's D call of TRBD1 was not tested on the DNA. TRBV21-1 is marked as a pseudogene. The CDR3 is 17 amino acids. This CDR3 is CASSKTLPRQRTDTQYF. CDR3 DNA: TGTGCCAGCAGCAAAACTCTACCTAGACAGCGCACAGATACGCAGTATTTT.

This clone was seen more than once but under ten times. The chain joins TRBV5-1 to TRBJ2-7; D gene uncertain. V was pared by 4 bases and J by 5 bases, with 16 bases between. CDR3 size: 14 residues. CDR1 and CDR2 from the germline V gene are SGHRS and YFSETQ. The CDR3 DNA sequence: TGCGCCAGCAGCCCCCTCCCAGGTCTGAACGAGCAGTACTTC. Protein: CASSPLPGLNEQYF.

CDR3 bases: TGCGCCAGCAGCTCCGGACTAGCGGGAGAACTAGAGACCCAGTACTTC. It specifies CASSSGLAGELETQYF. This chain joins TRBV5-1 and TRBJ2-5; the match to TRBD2 covers 13 bases. The CDR3 has 16 residues. Germline trimming cut 3 bases from V and 4 bases from J; bases unmatched to any gene: 6. Germline CDR1 SGHRS, CDR2 YFSETQ.

The rearrangement links TRBV27 to TRBJ2-1; D may be TRBD2 (5 bases). CDR1 and CDR2 from the germline V gene are MNHEY and SMNVEV (reference sequence). The CDR3 spans 13 residues. Trimming took off 5 bases at V and 10 bases at J, with 15 bases between the two ends. DNA of the CDR3: TGTGCCAGCAGTCCCCCTAGCTCCGGAGAGCAGTTCTTC. This translates into CASSPPSSGEQFF.

CDR3 protein: CASSLANVKGDQFF. The CDR3 DNA reads TGTGCCAGCAGCTTAGCGAACGTAAAGGGGGACCAGTTCTTC. The chain joins TRBV7-9 to TRBJ2-1; D is perhaps TRBD1 (6 bases). Germline-derived CDR1 and CDR2 are SEHNR and FQNEAQ (reference sequence). Trimming left V 0 bases short and J 13 bases short, with 16 bases between. This CDR3 has 14 amino acids.

CDR3 nucleotide sequence: TGTGCCAGCAGCCAAGACAGGGGGCCTCGCGAGCAGTACTTC. Its protein is CASSQDRGPREQYF. The V call is TRBV4-2, the J call TRBJ2-7, with 8 bases matching TRBD1. Germline trimming cut 0 bases from V and 6 bases from J; bases unmatched to any gene: 4. The V gene's germline CDR1 is LGHNA and CDR2 YNFKEQ. The CDR3 spans 14 residues.

A single count supports this clone. The V gene is TRBV11-1, the J gene TRBJ2-2; no reliable D call. V gave up 5 bases and J gave up 4 bases, with 14 bases separating them. The V gene's germline CDR1 is SGHAT and CDR2 FQDESV (reference sequence). The CDR3 covers 15 residues. Written as DNA, the CDR3 is TGTGCCAGCAGCCCTGGTGAGTCGGTCACCGGGGAGCTGTTTTTT. Translated, it gives CASSPGESVTGELFF.

A few counts support this clone. This sequence joins TRBV2 and TRBJ1-5, with D possibly matching TRBD1 (6 bases). V was trimmed by 6 bases and J by 4 bases, leaving 13 bases between them. Germline V gene sequence: CDR1 SNHLY, CDR2 FYNNEI. The CDR3 sequence is 14 residues long. CDR3 in DNA: TGTGCCAGCAGCCGCGGACAGTCGAATCAGCCCCAGCATTTT. Translation gives CASSRGQSNQPQHF.

V is TRBV4-3 and J is TRBJ1-2, with 7 bases lining up with TRBD1. Trimming at V came to 4 bases and at J to 2 bases, leaving 7 bases not matched to a gene. The CDR3 runs 15 residues. CDR1 and CDR2 (germline): LGHNA, YSLEER. CDR3 DNA: TGCGCCAGCAGCCTGCAATCGACAGGGAACTATGGCTACACCTTC. This codes for CASSLQSTGNYGYTF.

A few counts support this clone. The chain uses TRBV11-2 and TRBJ2-1; the match to TRBD2 covers 8 bases. Germline lookup yields CDR1 SGHAT and CDR2 FQNNGV. V lost 1 base and J lost 3; bases outside the gene matches: 8. The CDR3 sequence is 17 residues long. The CDR3 sequence: CASSLGVSREGYNEQFF. In DNA, the CDR3 is TGTGCCAGCAGCTTAGGGGTCTCACGGGAGGGCTACAATGAGCAGTTCTTC.

V and J are TRBV30 and TRBJ2-7; D is perhaps TRBD2 (5 bases). V shed 1 base and J shed 0 bases, with 10 bases lying between them. CDR3 length: 14 amino acids. Germline CDR1 reads GTSNPN; CDR2 reads SVGIG (reference sequence). The CDR3 loop is CAWSATRSSYEQYF. CDR3 nucleotide sequence: TGTGCCTGGAGTGCCACTAGAAGCTCCTACGAGCAGTACTTC.

The J gene is TRBJ2-3, the V gene TRBV29-1; 9 positions agree with TRBD2. Germline lookup yields CDR1 SQVTM and CDR2 ANQGSEA. V lost 7 bases and J lost 0; bases outside the gene matches: 8. There are 15 residues in the CDR3. CDR3 bases: TGCAGCGCACGCCGCGGGAGGGCTAGCACAGATACGCAGTATTTT. Residues: CSARRGRASTDTQYF.

V is TRBV5-5 and J is TRBJ2-7, with D possibly TRBD1 on 5 matching bases. The V end lost 4 bases, the J end lost 2 bases, and 22 bases lay between the germline ends. CDR3 length: 17 residues. CDR1 is SGHKS and CDR2 is YYEKEE in the germline V gene (reference sequence). The CDR3, as DNA: TGTGCCAGCAGCCAAGATAGGGGCCCGCCTCTGGCCTACGAGCAGTACTTC. Translated, it gives CASSQDRGPPLAYEQYF. Based on the CDR3 plus reference TRBV5-5 and TRBJ2-7, the full variable domain is DAGVTQSPTHLIKTRGQQVTLRCSPISGHKSVSWYQQVLGQGPQFIFQYYEKEERGRGNFPDRFSARQFPNYSSELNVNALLLGDSALYLCASSQDRGPPLAYEQYFGPGTRLTVT.

This chain links TRBV5-1 with TRBJ2-3; TRBD1 might be the D (6 bases). V was shortened by 6 bases and J by 2 bases, with 13 bases between the two germline ends. CDR1 SGHRS and CDR2 YFSETQ come from the germline V gene. The CDR3 totals 14 residues. As DNA, the CDR3 is TGCGCCAGCACCAAGGGGGAAGCCACAGATACGCAGTATTTT. Protein product: CASTKGEATDTQYF.

This clone turned up a few times. This sequence joins TRBV7-9 and TRBJ2-7; the D gene is possibly TRBD1 (6 bases). The germline V and J ends were trimmed by 5 bases and 7 bases, with 15 bases remaining between them. CDR3 length: 13 amino acids. Per germline, CDR1 SEHNR and CDR2 FQNEAQ (reference sequence). CDR3 amino acids: CASSRWGLGEQYF. CDR3 DNA sequence: TGTGCCAGCAGCCGATGGGGGCTGGGGGAGCAGTACTTC.

This clone was observed a few times. The chain carries TRBV5-1 and TRBJ1-2; TRBD1 might be the D (5 bases). V dropped 3 bases and J dropped 3 bases, with 15 bases sitting between them. The germline CDR1 and CDR2 sequences are SGHRS and YFSETQ. The CDR3 runs to 15 residues. CDR3 sequence (DNA): TGCGCCAGCAGCTGGGGCCCTCCGGATGACTATGGCTACACCTTC. Translation: CASSWGPPDDYGYTF.